Below are 10 T cell receptor beta chains sequenced from a single sample in a study of blood T cell repertoires in COVID-19. Profiling relied on immunoSEQ multiplex PCR, and the TCRdb table lists in-frame clones only, not all of them. The repertoire holds fewer than 350,000 clones, with roughly nine tenths as singletons. Material for sequencing was peripheral blood. The receptors were sampled from a woman aged 25 to 39 with COVID-19, enrolled during active disease.

The chain combines TRBV14 with TRBJ2-1; TRBD1 aligns across 9 bases. Germline V gene sequence: CDR1 SGHDN, CDR2 FVKESK. The CDR3 loop spans 13 amino acids. The V segment lost 6 bases and the J segment 6 bases; nucleotides outside the gene matches: 3. DNA of the CDR3: TGTGCCAGCAGTCCGACAGGGGGCAATGAGCAGTTCTTC. As protein: CASSPTGGNEQFF. Together with reference TRBV14 and TRBJ2-1, the CDR3 gives the full variable domain: EAGVTQFPSHSVIEKGQTVTLRCDPISGHDNLYWYRRVMGKEIKFLLHFVKESKQDESGMPNNRFLAERTGGTYSTLKVQPAELEDSGVYFCASSPTGGNEQFFGPGTRLTVL.

Here the CDR3 reads CASSLRTGTGTDTQYF. In nucleotides, the CDR3 is TGTGCCAGCAGCTTGCGAACTGGGACAGGGACAGATACGCAGTATTTT. The chain recombines TRBV5-4 with TRBJ2-3; 9 bases map to TRBD1. With 1 base clipped from V and 3 bases from J, the junction kept 6 bases outside the gene matches. Germline V CDR1 and CDR2: SGHNT, YYREEE (reference sequence). The CDR3 spans 16 residues.

The chain joins TRBV29-1 to TRBJ2-5; no reliable D call. Per the germline V gene, CDR1 is SQVTM and CDR2 is ANQGSEA. The CDR3 is 14 amino acids. Trimming took off 0 bases at V and 4 bases at J, with 12 bases between the two ends. This chain's CDR3 is CSVEDRGLRETQYF. The CDR3 bases are TGCAGCGTTGAAGATAGAGGCCTTCGAGAGACCCAGTACTTC.

V is TRBV19 and J is TRBJ1-4; TRBD1 might be the D (6 bases). The CDR3 consists of 14 residues. Germline V gene data show CDR1 as LNHDA and CDR2 as SQIVND (reference sequence). V was pared by 10 bases and J by 10 bases, with 22 bases between. CDR3 protein: CATSPGTTGGKLFF. The CDR3 bases are TGTGCCACCTCCCCCGGGACAACTGGTGGAAAACTGTTTTTT.

The chain has TRBV6-5 and TRBJ1-2; TRBD1 might be the D (5 bases). V was shortened by 6 bases and J by 4 bases, with 12 bases between the two germline ends. CDR3 length: 13 amino acids. Germline CDR1 is MNHEY and CDR2 is SVGAGI. CDR3 protein: CASRPGGIYGYTF. CDR3 nucleotide sequence: TGTGCCAGCAGGCCCGGGGGTATCTATGGCTACACCTTC.

J is TRBJ2-1 and V is TRBV4-2, with 8 bases lining up with TRBD1. This CDR3 contains 14 residues. The trim removed 5 bases at V and 7 bases at J, leaving 7 bases unmatched. In germline, CDR1 is LGHNA, CDR2 YNFKEQ. The CDR3 DNA reads TGTGCCAGCAGCTCGAGACAGGGGAAGAATGAGCAGTTCTTC. It yields the protein CASSSRQGKNEQFF.

The chain has TRBV15 and TRBJ1-2, with D perhaps TRBD1 (6 bases). Germline CDR1 and CDR2: LNHNV and YYDKDF (reference sequence). CDR3 length: 15 residues. V was shortened by 5 bases and J by 4 bases, with 17 bases between the two germline ends. The CDR3 DNA reads TGTGCCACCAGCCCCTACAGGGACCGGACCTATGGCTACACCTTC. Translation: CATSPYRDRTYGYTF. Combining the CDR3 with reference TRBV15 and TRBJ1-2 gives the whole variable domain DAMVIQNPRYQVTQFGKPVTLSCSQTLNHNVMYWYQQKSSQAPKLLFHYYDKDFNNEADTPDNFQSRRPNTSFCFLDIRSPGLGDTAMYLCATSPYRDRTYGYTFGSGTRLTVV.

This clone was recorded many times. The CDR3 DNA reads TGTGCCTGGAGTGTAGTGGCCCGCGGCGGCTACACCTTC. Encoded protein: CAWSVVARGGYTF. This chain links TRBV30 with TRBJ1-2; D call uncertain. Germline V lookup: CDR1 GTSNPN, CDR2 SVGIG (reference sequence). Trimming took off 0 bases at V and 8 bases at J, with 13 bases between the two ends. The CDR3 runs 13 residues.

The V and J genes are TRBV27 and TRBJ2-7; TRBD2 aligns across 8 bases. This CDR3 has 15 amino acids. V trimming: 6 bases; J trimming: 2 bases; junction bases outside the gene matches: 9. Germline CDR1 MNHEY, CDR2 SMNVEV (reference sequence). DNA of the CDR3: TGTGCCAGCAGCTCGCACGGGGGGGGGCCCTACGAGCAGTACTTC. Amino acids: CASSSHGGGPYEQYF.

The genes are TRBV21-1 and TRBJ1-5; TRBD1 was called by the table and not checked on the DNA. TRBV21-1 is designated a pseudogene. This CDR3 spans 19 amino acids. CDR3 bases: TGTGCCAGCAGCCCCCGAGCAGGGTTTTGTATTGTTAGCAATCAGCCCCAGCATTTT. Translating it yields CASSPRAGFCIVSNQPQHF.